This T cell receptor (beta chain) was captured in a study of shared clonotypes between healthy human individuals. Sequenced by immunoSEQ multiplex PCR; TCRdb stores in-frame clones only, minus some. The sample has under 650,000 clones, roughly 95% seen once. The germline V gene has CDR1 MDHEN and CDR2 SYDVKM. The CDR3 has 18 residues. Trimming cost V 6 bases and J 0 bases; bases outside gene matches: 14. This rearrangement joins TRBV28 to TRBJ2-4; 7 bases are shared with TRBD1. The sequence derives from a woman in her 30s in good health. The material sequenced was naive CD4+ T cells sorted from blood. Subset reported: CD45RA+ positively selected. The CDR3 protein is CASSPVPSTGVAKNIQYF. The CDR3, as DNA: TGTGCCAGCAGCCCCGTCCCTAGCACAGGGGTAGCCAAAAACATTCAGTACTTC.